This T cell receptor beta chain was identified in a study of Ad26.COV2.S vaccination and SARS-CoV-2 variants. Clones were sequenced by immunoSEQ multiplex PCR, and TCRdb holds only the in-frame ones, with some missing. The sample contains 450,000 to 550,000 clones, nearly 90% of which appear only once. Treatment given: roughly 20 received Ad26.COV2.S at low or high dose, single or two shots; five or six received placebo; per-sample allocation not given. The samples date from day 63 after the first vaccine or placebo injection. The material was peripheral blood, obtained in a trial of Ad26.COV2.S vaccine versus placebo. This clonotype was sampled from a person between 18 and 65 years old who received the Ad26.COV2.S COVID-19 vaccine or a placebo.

CDR3 in amino acids: CASSLALDRVDYGYTF. The CDR3 DNA is TGTGCCAGCAGCTTAGCGTTGGACAGGGTTGACTATGGCTACACCTTC. The rearrangement joins TRBV7-8 to TRBJ1-2; 8 bases line up with TRBD1. The CDR3 has 16 residues. The germline V gene encodes CDR1 SGHVS and CDR2 FQNEAQ. The trim removed 0 bases at V and 3 bases at J, leaving 6 bases unmatched.